These T cell receptor beta chains were read from a single sample in a study of T cell responses to AZD1222 COVID-19 vaccine. The data were produced by immunoSEQ multiplex PCR, yet TCRdb's version contains in-frame clones alone and is incomplete. This sample has roughly 130,000 clones, with roughly 89% found just once. The sample here was peripheral blood, taken on day 0 of AZD1222 vaccination. All receptors derive from an adult in good health. The CDR3 runs from the conserved cysteine through the conserved F or W. D genes are given only for firm matches. Where a row states a size, it is once, few, many or the class of an expanded clone; other rows omit it.

>TRBV12-3/TRBV12-4|NA|TRBJ1-2|once
CASSPNSYGYTF
TGTGCCAGCAGTCCCAACAGCTATGGCTACACCTTC
>TRBV11-1|NA|TRBJ2-5|once
CASSLADPRKETQYF
TGTGCCAGCAGCTTAGCGGACCCCCGGAAAGAGACCCAGTACTTC
>TRBV6-2/TRBV6-3|TRBD1|TRBJ2-5|once
CASSPGQGWQTQYF
TGTGCCAGCAGTCCCGGACAGGGTTGGCAGACCCAGTACTTC
>TRBV7-8|TRBD1|TRBJ1-2|NA
CASSLAGWKGAGGYGYTF
TGTGCCAGCAGCTTAGCGGGCTGGAAGGGCGCAGGGGGCTATGGCTACACCTTC
>TRBV7-9|NA|TRBJ1-2|few
CASSLGQLGGTF
TGTGCCAGCAGCTTAGGCCAACTTGGGGGCACCTTC
>TRBV5-4|NA|TRBJ1-3|NA
CASLVLVATGNTIYF
TGTGCCAGCCTCGTCTTGGTAGCCACTGGAAACACCATATATTTT
>TRBV4-1|NA|TRBJ2-3|NA
CASSQGADTQYF
TGCGCCAGCAGCCAGGGGGCAGATACGCAGTATTTT
>TRBV7-2|NA|TRBJ1-4|NA
CASSPSLQGYEKLFF
TGTGCCAGCAGCCCTTCCTTACAGGGTTATGAAAAACTGTTTTTT
>TRBV9|NA|TRBJ2-1|NA
CASSPGSKNEQFF
TGTGCCAGCAGCCCGGGGTCGAAGAATGAGCAGTTCTTC
>TRBV30|NA|TRBJ1-4|NA
CAWSGRIATNEKLFF
TGTGCCTGGAGTGGGCGGATTGCAACTAATGAAAAACTGTTTTTT
>TRBV29-1|NA|TRBJ2-6|NA
CSVGGGTGANVLTF
TGCAGCGTTGGTGGGGGAACTGGGGCCAACGTCCTGACTTTC
>TRBV19|NA|TRBJ1-1|NA
CASSPQGTEAFF
TGTGCCAGTTCACCACAGGGCACTGAAGCTTTCTTT
>TRBV30|TRBD1|TRBJ1-2|NA
CAWSVDLNTGGRHGTF
TGTGCCTGGAGTGTCGACCTGAATACAGGGGGTCGACACGGTACCTTC
>TRBV28|NA|TRBJ1-6|NA
CASRVQGSPLHF
TGTGCCAGCAGAGTACAGGGATCACCCCTCCACTTT
>TRBV6-2/TRBV6-3|TRBD1|TRBJ2-7|large
CASSYRTGFYEQYF
TGTGCCAGCAGTTACAGGACAGGGTTTTACGAGCAGTACTTC
>TRBV7-9|TRBD2|TRBJ2-3|NA
CASSPWTSGEGTDTQYF
TGTGCCAGCAGCCCCTGGACTAGCGGTGAAGGCACAGATACGCAGTATTTT
>TRBV30|NA|TRBJ1-3|NA
CAWSFDGNTIYF
TGTGCCTGGAGTTTCGATGGAAACACCATATATTTT
>TRBV30|NA|TRBJ1-1|NA
CARGRTNTEAFF
TGTGCCCGCGGCAGGACGAACACTGAAGCTTTCTTT
>TRBV5-1|NA|TRBJ2-6|NA
CASQNSGANVLTF
TGCGCCAGCCAGAACTCTGGGGCCAACGTCCTGACTTTC
>TRBV12-3/TRBV12-4|NA|TRBJ1-5|NA
CASSWDSNQPQHF
TGTGCCAGCAGTTGGGATAGCAATCAGCCCCAGCATTTT
>TRBV20-1|TRBD2|TRBJ2-3|once
CSASLYGGREDTQYF
TGCAGTGCTAGTTTGTACGGCGGGAGAGAAGATACGCAGTATTTT
>TRBV5-4|NA|TRBJ1-2|NA
CASSLSLSSYGYTF
TGTGCCAGCAGCTTGAGTCTTTCCTCCTATGGCTACACCTTC
>TRBV6-6|NA|TRBJ2-5|NA
CASSIRGGETQYF
TGTGCCAGCAGTATCAGGGGGGGAGAGACCCAGTACTTC
>TRBV7-9|TRBD1|TRBJ1-1|NA
CASSRATGILEAFF
TGTGCCAGCAGCCGCGCGACAGGGATCCTTGAAGCTTTCTTT
>TRBV2|TRBD2|TRBJ2-3|NA
CASLRGGLAGGPDTQYF
TGTGCCAGCCTCCGGGGGGGTCTAGCGGGAGGGCCGGATACGCAGTATTTT
>TRBV30|NA|TRBJ2-7|NA
CAWSRGSSYEQYF
TGTGCCTGGAGTAGGGGGAGCTCCTACGAGCAGTACTTC
>TRBV19|NA|TRBJ1-4|NA
CASSPGGNEKLFF
TGTGCCAGTAGTCCCGGGGGGAATGAAAAACTGTTTTTT
>TRBV28|TRBD2|TRBJ2-3|few
CASSLSGRATDTQYF
TGTGCCAGCAGTTTAAGCGGGAGAGCCACAGATACGCAGTATTTT
>TRBV4-3|TRBD1|TRBJ2-7|NA
CASSQDRGQGAREQYF
TGCGCCAGCAGCCAAGATAGGGGACAGGGGGCGCGCGAGCAGTACTTC
>TRBV6-7|TRBD1|TRBJ2-3|NA
CASKGQGLYTDTQYF
TGTGCCAGCAAGGGACAGGGTTTGTACACAGATACGCAGTATTTT
>TRBV3-1/TRBV3-2|NA|TRBJ2-1|NA
CASSLFGGRSYNEQFF
TGTGCCAGCAGCCTTTTCGGAGGACGCTCCTACAATGAGCAGTTCTTC
>TRBV3-1/TRBV3-2|NA|TRBJ1-3|NA
CASSLMGDPGNTIYF
TGTGCCAGCAGCTTAATGGGCGACCCTGGAAACACCATATATTTT
>TRBV7-2|NA|TRBJ1-3|NA
CASSPGQGNTIYF
TGTGCCAGCAGCCCCGGTCAGGGAAACACCATATATTTT